The 18 T cell receptor beta chains below were found in one sample sequenced in a study of T cell changes during pregnancy in multiple sclerosis. Libraries were prepared by immunoSEQ multiplex PCR; TCRdb keeps only in-frame clonotypes and omits some of them. The sample carries around 92,000 clones, roughly 91% recorded once. The material sequenced was peripheral blood, taken in the first trimester of pregnancy. The receptor source for this set is a female donor with multiple sclerosis, enrolled in a pregnancy study.

The chain combines TRBV10-3 with TRBJ2-2; 13 nucleotides agree with TRBD2. Trimming at V came to 3 bases and at J to 2 bases, leaving 9 bases not matched to a gene. Germline V lookup: CDR1 ENHRY, CDR2 SYGVKD. The CDR3 is 19 amino acids. The CDR3, as DNA: TGTGCCATCAGTGACCCTCAACTAGCGGGGGGGCTTAACACCGGGGAGCTGTTTTTT. It codes for CAISDPQLAGGLNTGELFF.

The chain employs TRBV5-6 and TRBJ1-2; 7 nucleotides agree with TRBD1. V lost 3 bases, J lost 4 bases, and 9 bases stayed unmatched. This CDR3 region has 15 residues. Germline V CDR1 and CDR2: SGHDT, YYEEEE. For the CDR3, the DNA is TGTGCCAGCAGCTGGGACAGCCCGGAGAGCTATGGCTACACCTTC. Protein: CASSWDSPESYGYTF.

This clone appeared once. This chain joins TRBV29-1 and TRBJ1-2, with D unclear. V lost 5 bases to trimming and J lost 0 bases, with 13 bases between them. This CDR3 contains 14 residues. Germline V gene data show CDR1 as SQVTM and CDR2 as ANQGSEA. CDR3 sequence: CSVRAGMTNYGYTF. The CDR3 coding sequence is TGCAGCGTTAGGGCCGGGATGACTAACTATGGCTACACCTTC.

V usage is TRBV6-7 and J usage is TRBJ1-2; D possibly corresponds to TRBD1 (5 bases). TRBV6-7 is classed as an ORF, of uncertain function. There are 14 residues in the CDR3. V was cut by 0 bases and J by 8 bases, with 13 bases left in between. The CDR3 DNA is TGTGCCAGCAGTTACTCGGGTGCCAGGGTCGGCTACACCTTC. It translates to CASSYSGARVGYTF.

The V and J genes are TRBV11-2 and TRBJ2-1; D is unclear. CDR3 length equals 11 residues. Germline CDR1 is SGHAT and CDR2 is FQNNGV. Trimming removed 1 base from V and 9 bases from J, with 4 bases in between. CDR3 region: CASSLGGEQFF. The CDR3 nucleotides read TGTGCCAGCAGCTTAGGAGGTGAGCAGTTCTTC.

The gene calls are TRBV14 and TRBJ1-2; 7 bases match TRBD1. This CDR3 has 16 residues. Germline assignment: CDR1 SGHDN and CDR2 FVKESK. V shed 5 bases and J 2 bases; nucleotides not matched to a gene: 11. The CDR3 here is CASSMITGAGNYGYTF. The CDR3 DNA is TGTGCCAGCAGCATGATTACAGGGGCGGGAAACTATGGCTACACCTTC. The full variable domain, completed using reference TRBV14 and TRBJ1-2, is EAGVTQFPSHSVIEKGQTVTLRCDPISGHDNLYWYRRVMGKEIKFLLHFVKESKQDESGMPNNRFLAERTGGTYSTLKVQPAELEDSGVYFCASSMITGAGNYGYTFGSGTRLTVV.

The chain employs TRBV30 and TRBJ2-5; 11 bases agree with TRBD2. The CDR3 has 14 amino acids. Germline CDR1 and CDR2: GTSNPN and SVGIG (reference sequence). V shed 1 base, J shed 3 bases, and the junction held 1 base outside the gene matches. The CDR3 DNA sequence: TGTGCCTGGAGTGCGGGACTAGCGGAAGAGACCCAGTACTTC. Its translation: CAWSAGLAEETQYF.

This clone was counted once. The rearrangement links TRBV5-4 to TRBJ2-7, with D possibly TRBD1 on 6 matching bases. The CDR3 has 16 residues. Trimming stripped 1 base from V and 0 bases from J, with 14 bases between. CDR1 is SGHNT and CDR2 is YYREEE in the germline V gene (reference sequence). The CDR3 sequence: CASSLRGQGSSYEQYF. DNA for the CDR3: TGTGCCAGCAGCTTGAGAGGGCAGGGGAGCTCCTACGAGCAGTACTTC.

In nucleotides, the CDR3 is TGTGCCAGCAGCTTGGTGGTAGCCGAGACCCAGTACTTC. Protein: CASSLVVAETQYF. This rearrangement joins TRBV5-5 to TRBJ2-5; D gene uncertain. With 0 bases removed from V and 5 bases from J, the gap between germline ends came to 8 bases. The CDR3 runs 13 residues. Germline CDR1 is SGHKS and CDR2 is YYEKEE (reference sequence).

V and J are TRBV4-1 and TRBJ2-3; 12 positions match TRBD2. The CDR3 has 15 amino acids. The ends lost 1 base at V and 6 bases at J; junction bases unmatched: 2. Germline CDR1 MGHRA, CDR2 YSYEKL. CDR3 sequence reads: CASSQASGGADTQYF. The CDR3 nucleotides read TGCGCCAGCAGCCAAGCTAGCGGGGGGGCGGATACGCAGTATTTT.

This sequence joins TRBV9 and TRBJ1-4; the D gene is possibly TRBD1 (5 bases). V was cut by 7 bases and J by 6 bases, with 13 bases left in between. The CDR3 runs 13 residues. Per the germline V gene, CDR1 is SGDLS and CDR2 is YYNGEE. The CDR3 DNA sequence: TGTGCCAGCGGACACAGCTCGGATGAAAAACTGTTTTTT. The encoded protein is CASGHSSDEKLFF.

Only one count was recorded for this clone. The chain carries TRBV19 and TRBJ2-2; tentative D call: TRBD2 (7 bases). V was pared by 1 base and J by 6 bases, with 15 bases between. Germline lookup yields CDR1 LNHDA and CDR2 SQIVND (reference sequence). This CDR3 spans 16 amino acids. The CDR3 bases are TGTGCCAGTAGTATAGCGGGCGGGGGCCCGGCCGGGGAGCTGTTTTTT. Residues: CASSIAGGGPAGELFF.

The V and J genes are TRBV5-1 and TRBJ1-2; 7 bases line up with TRBD1. Trimming removed 0 bases from V and 4 bases from J; junction bases left unmatched: 3. Germline V gene sequence: CDR1 SGHRS, CDR2 YFSETQ. This CDR3 has 14 amino acids. CDR3 loop: CASSLGQGLYGYTF. In DNA, the CDR3 is TGCGCCAGCAGCTTGGGACAGGGCCTCTATGGCTACACCTTC.

The chain is built from TRBV6-5 and TRBJ1-5; TRBD1 might be the D (6 bases). The CDR3 extends over 12 amino acids. CDR1 and CDR2 (germline): MNHEY, SVGAGI. The DNA of the CDR3 is TGTGCAGACAGGACGAGCAATCAGCCCCAGCATTTT. It yields the protein CADRTSNQPQHF.

The V call is TRBV11-1, the J call TRBJ2-3; 16 bases align to TRBD2. V trimming: 4 bases; J trimming: 0 bases; junction bases outside the gene matches: 4. The CDR3 runs 18 residues. The germline gives CDR1 SGHAT, CDR2 FQDESV (reference sequence). CDR3 amino acids: CASSSGTSGGGSTDTQYF. The DNA for the CDR3 is TGTGCCAGCAGCTCCGGGACTAGCGGGGGGGGTAGCACAGATACGCAGTATTTT.

This clone was found a few times. The genes are TRBV10-3 and TRBJ2-7; perhaps TRBD1 as D (5 bases). The CDR3 consists of 14 residues. The germline CDR1 and CDR2 sequences are ENHRY and SYGVKD. Trimming left V 7 bases short and J 6 bases short, with 19 bases between. This CDR3 is CAITSAKAGAEQYF. CDR3 DNA sequence: TGTGCCATCACCAGCGCGAAAGCTGGGGCCGAGCAGTACTTC.

V gene TRBV9 combines with J gene TRBJ2-1; tentative D call: TRBD1 (5 bases). The length of the CDR3 is 14 residues. Germline CDR1 and CDR2: SGDLS and YYNGEE. The V end lost 0 bases, the J end lost 8 bases, and 12 bases lay between the germline ends. The CDR3 coding sequence is TGTGCCAGCAGCGTAGAGGCAGGGCAGGATGAGCAGTTCTTC. Translation: CASSVEAGQDEQFF.

The chain has TRBV6-5 and TRBJ1-2; 7 bases agree with TRBD1. The ends lost 6 bases at V and 8 bases at J; junction bases unmatched: 9. This CDR3 region has 13 residues. The germline V gene has CDR1 MNHEY and CDR2 SVGAGI. The chain's CDR3 is CASSKTGARGYTF. The CDR3 DNA reads TGTGCCAGCAGCAAAACAGGGGCGCGGGGCTACACCTTC.